The 30 T cell receptor beta chains presented below share a single source sample, sequenced in a study of CD8 T cells in Susac syndrome. Random hexamers primed reverse transcription of about 0.45 to 1 ug RNA. TCRdb ran MiXCR on the immunoSEQ multiplex PCR reads and lists one entry per CDR3 protein. This table holds 120,000 to 150,000 distinct CDR3 sequences, about 94% found once. The material sequenced was CD4+ T cells from PBMCs. These receptors all stem from a human donor with Susac syndrome.

The rearrangement uses TRBV2 and TRBJ1-1, with 7 positions matching TRBD1. The length of the CDR3 is 15 residues. Germline V gene sequence: CDR1 SNHLY, CDR2 FYNNEI. After removal of 5 bases from V and 0 bases from J, the junction contained 6 bases not matched to a gene. The CDR3 reads CASSITGTVNTEAFF. CDR3 bases: TGTGCCAGCAGTATTACCGGGACAGTGAACACTGAAGCTTTCTTT. The full variable domain, rest sourced from reference TRBV2 and TRBJ1-1, is EPEVTQTPSHQVTQMGQEVILRCVPISNHLYFYWYRQILGQKVEFLVSFYNNEISEKSEIFDDQFSVERPDGSNFTLKIRSTKLEDSAMYFCASSITGTVNTEAFFGQGTRLTVV.

This chain uses TRBV27 with TRBJ2-2; the D is unclear. Germline V gives CDR1 MNHEY, CDR2 SMNVEV (reference sequence). This CDR3 contains 16 residues. Trimming shortened V by 6 bases and J by 3 bases, and 17 bases separated the two germline ends. CDR3 in amino acids: CASSWQGWKDTGELFF. CDR3 coding DNA: TGTGCCAGCAGCTGGCAAGGGTGGAAGGACACCGGGGAGCTGTTTTTT.

This clonotype has a single count. The chain employs TRBV7-9 and TRBJ2-1; 12 bases are a match to TRBD2. Germline assignment: CDR1 SEHNR and CDR2 FQNEAQ (reference sequence). Losses at the gene ends were 6 bases for V and 1 base for J; bases not matched to a gene: 4. The CDR3 runs to 16 residues. Here the CDR3 reads CASRSTSGSSYNEQFF. In DNA, the CDR3 is TGTGCCAGCAGGTCGACTAGCGGGAGTTCCTACAATGAGCAGTTCTTC.

For the CDR3, the DNA is TGTGCCAGCAGCGTCGGACAGCAAGAGACCCAGTACTTC. Its protein product is CASSVGQQETQYF. V gene TRBV11-2 combines with J gene TRBJ2-5, with D maybe TRBD1 (6 bases). Germline CDR1 reads SGHAT; CDR2 reads FQNNGV. The CDR3 is 13 residues long. With 5 bases removed from V and 2 bases from J, the gap between germline ends came to 9 bases. Variable domain in full (rest from reference TRBV11-2 and TRBJ2-5): EAGVAQSPRYKIIEKRQSVAFWCNPISGHATLYWYQQILGQGPKLLIQFQNNGVVDDSQLPKDRFSAERLKGVDSTLKIQPAKLEDSAVYLCASSVGQQETQYFGPGTRLLVL.

The chain recombines TRBV27 with TRBJ1-5; D is unresolved. This CDR3 contains 15 residues. V shed 5 bases and J shed 2 bases, with 13 bases lying between them. CDR1 MNHEY and CDR2 SMNVEV come from the germline V gene (reference sequence). CDR3 in DNA: TGTGCCAGCAGTCCCGGATCAATCCGCAATCAGCCCCAGCATTTT. Protein sequence: CASSPGSIRNQPQHF.

This chain joins TRBV23-1 and TRBJ1-1; TRBD1 aligns across 9 bases. TRBV23-1 is noted as an ORF with a role that remains uncertain. The CDR3 is 17 residues long. The J segment lost 0 bases and the V segment lost 2 bases, leaving 7 bases of the junction unmatched. In nucleotides, the CDR3 is TGCGCCAGCAGTCAAGGTAAACAGGGGGCCCTGAACACTGAAGCTTTCTTT. Encoded protein: CASSQGKQGALNTEAFF.

The J gene is TRBJ2-3, the V gene TRBV11-2; either TRBD1 or TRBD2 may fit D (5 bases each). V was cut by 6 bases and J by 1 base, with 14 bases left in between. CDR3 length: 15 amino acids. Germline CDR1 is SGHAT and CDR2 is FQNNGV. CDR3 in amino acids: CASRGESPRTDTQYF. The CDR3 bases are TGTGCCAGCAGGGGGGAATCACCCCGCACAGATACGCAGTATTTT.

The chain couples TRBV12-3 or TRBV12-4 to TRBJ1-1; TRBD1 is a possible D gene (6 bases). The V end was cut by 6 bases, the J end by 0 bases, with 14 bases between. The CDR3 has 15 amino acids. The CDR3 loop reads CASSQQGRMNTEAFF. In DNA, the CDR3 is TGTGCCAGCAGCCAACAGGGCCGCATGAACACTGAAGCTTTCTTT.

V usage is TRBV11-2 and J usage is TRBJ2-1; D is undetermined. The CDR3 is 12 amino acids. V was pared by 5 bases and J by 8 bases, with 10 bases between. The germline CDR1 and CDR2 sequences are SGHAT and FQNNGV. This CDR3 reads CASSPGPHEQFF. Written as DNA, the CDR3 is TGTGCCAGCAGCCCAGGCCCACATGAGCAGTTCTTC. Full variable domain (outside the CDR3, taken from reference TRBV11-2 and TRBJ2-1): EAGVAQSPRYKIIEKRQSVAFWCNPISGHATLYWYQQILGQGPKLLIQFQNNGVVDDSQLPKDRFSAERLKGVDSTLKIQPAKLEDSAVYLCASSPGPHEQFFGPGTRLTVL.

J is TRBJ2-7 and V is TRBV14, with D possibly TRBD1 on 5 matching bases. CDR1 is SGHDN and CDR2 is FVKESK in the germline V gene. CDR3 size: 14 residues. The V gene lost 3 bases and the J gene lost 10 bases, with 19 bases spanning the gap. This chain's CDR3 is CASSQSTARQFQYF. The CDR3 bases are TGTGCCAGCAGCCAGTCGACGGCCCGACAGTTTCAGTACTTC.

The chain combines TRBV6-5 with TRBJ1-6; 9 bases are shared with TRBD1. J lost 8 bases, V lost 6 bases, and 5 bases had no gene match. The CDR3 loop spans 14 amino acids. Germline CDR1 MNHEY, CDR2 SVGAGI. DNA of the CDR3: TGTGCCAGCAGGCGGGGACAGGGAGATTCACCCCTCCACTTT. Protein product: CASRRGQGDSPLHF.

This chain links TRBV5-4 with TRBJ2-5, with 7 bases identical to TRBD2. This CDR3 has 13 residues. In germline, CDR1 is SGHNT, CDR2 YYREEE (reference sequence). J gave up 4 bases and V 4 bases, and 4 bases lay outside the gene matches. CDR3 nucleotides: TGTGCCAGCAGCGCATGGGGGGGAGAGACCCAGTACTTC. It translates to CASSAWGGETQYF.

The rearrangement uses TRBV3-1 and TRBJ1-6; the D is unclear. Germline V gene lookup returns CDR1 LGHDT and CDR2 YNNKEL (reference sequence). There are 15 residues in the CDR3. V lost 2 bases and J 3 bases, leaving 8 bases between the germline ends. In nucleotides, the CDR3 is TGTGCCAGCAGCCAACAACAGCTCTATAATTCACCCCTCCACTTT. The encoded protein is CASSQQQLYNSPLHF.

This chain connects TRBV5-1 to TRBJ1-5; D is ambiguous. The CDR3 extends over 14 amino acids. V shed 0 bases and J shed 5 bases, with 9 bases lying between them. Germline V gene sequence: CDR1 SGHRS, CDR2 YFSETQ. DNA for the CDR3: TGCGCCAGCAGCTTGGCCGGGCCTCATCAGCCCCAGCATTTT. Its protein is CASSLAGPHQPQHF.

The V gene is TRBV23-1, the J gene TRBJ1-4; D gene uncertain. TRBV23-1 is designated an ORF whose function remains uncertain. V lost 9 bases to trimming and J lost 0 bases, with 8 bases between them. The CDR3 covers 13 residues. The DNA for the CDR3 is TGCGCCAGGGACCCTGCAACTAATGAAAAACTGTTTTTT. Protein: CARDPATNEKLFF.

The chain employs TRBV18 and TRBJ1-5; no reliable D call. CDR3 length: 16 amino acids. V lost 0 bases and J 4 bases, leaving 13 bases between the germline ends. Looked up from germline, CDR1 is KGHSH and CDR2 is LQKENI. The DNA of the CDR3 is TGTGCCAGCTCACCACCTGGAACAGAAACGAATCAGCCCCAGCATTTT. Its protein is CASSPPGTETNQPQHF.

The rearrangement joins TRBV7-9 to TRBJ2-7; 8 bases are shared with TRBD1. This CDR3 spans 14 amino acids. The germline V gene has CDR1 SEHNR and CDR2 FQNEAQ (reference sequence). V lost 5 bases, J lost 5 bases, and 8 bases stayed unmatched. CDR3 sequence reads: CASSRGQGENEQYF. In DNA, the CDR3 is TGTGCCAGCAGCCGTGGACAGGGAGAGAACGAGCAGTACTTC.

The chain links TRBV20-1 to TRBJ2-3; D call uncertain. This CDR3 is 14 amino acids long. The V end was cut by 0 bases, the J end by 2 bases, with 9 bases between. Germline CDR1 reads DFQATT; CDR2 reads SNEGSKA (reference sequence). The DNA of the CDR3 is TGCAGTGCTAGAGATATCAGATCCACAGATACGCAGTATTTT. Translation: CSARDIRSTDTQYF.

This clonotype has a single count. V gene TRBV20-1 combines with J gene TRBJ1-2; weak D call: TRBD1 (6 bases). CDR1 is DFQATT, CDR2 SNEGSKA, per germline (reference sequence). The CDR3 has 13 amino acids. Between the trimmed V and J ends, which lost 8 bases and 4 bases, there was a span of 17 bases. The DNA of the CDR3 is TGCAGTTCCTGGACAGAAAGCTTCTATGGCTACACCTTC. It translates to CSSWTESFYGYTF.

The CDR3 spells CASSPLGQETQYF. The CDR3 DNA follows: TGTGCCAGCAGCCCTCTAGGACAAGAGACCCAGTACTTC. The rearrangement joins TRBV7-2 to TRBJ2-5, with no clear D. The germline V gene encodes CDR1 SGHTA and CDR2 FQGNSA. The CDR3 is 13 residues long. Trimming took off 5 bases at V and 2 bases at J, with 9 bases between the two ends. The full variable domain, completed using reference TRBV7-2 and TRBJ2-5, is GAGVSQSPSNKVTEKGKDVELRCDPISGHTALYWYRQSLGQGLEFLIYFQGNSAPDKSGLPSDRFSAERTGGSVSTLTIQRTQQEDSAVYLCASSPLGQETQYFGPGTRLLVL.

The V and J genes are TRBV20-1 and TRBJ2-3; 7 nucleotides line up with TRBD2. This CDR3 spans 14 amino acids. With 6 bases clipped from V and 2 bases from J, the junction kept 8 bases outside the gene matches. In germline, CDR1 is DFQATT, CDR2 SNEGSKA (reference sequence). The CDR3 loop reads CSAVSGGPTDTQYF. As DNA, the CDR3 is TGCAGTGCGGTTTCGGGAGGCCCCACAGATACGCAGTATTTT.

In DNA form, the CDR3 reads TGTGCCAGCAGCCAGGGGGACAGGAAGAACACTGAAGCTTTCTTT. As protein: CASSQGDRKNTEAFF. The chain has TRBV7-9 and TRBJ1-1; TRBD1 aligns across 8 bases. J gave up 1 base and V 5 bases, and 6 bases lay outside the gene matches. Germline V gene lookup returns CDR1 SEHNR and CDR2 FQNEAQ (reference sequence). CDR3 length: 15 residues.

V gene TRBV7-3 combines with J gene TRBJ2-1, with 8 positions matching TRBD2. The CDR3 is made up of 15 amino acids. CDR1 and CDR2 (germline): SGHTA, FQGTGA. The ends lost 5 bases at V and 1 base at J; junction bases unmatched: 4. CDR3 sequence (DNA): TGTGCCAGCAGCCGAGCGGGGGAGTCCTACAATGAGCAGTTCTTC. This sequence encodes CASSRAGESYNEQFF.

The CDR3 reads CASRPVATGATETQYF. For the CDR3, the DNA is TGTGCCAGCCGCCCCGTGGCAACAGGGGCGACGGAGACCCAGTACTTC. The chain is built from TRBV27 and TRBJ2-5; 7 nucleotides align to TRBD1. The CDR3 spans 16 residues. The V segment lost 8 bases and the J segment 5 bases; nucleotides outside the gene matches: 17. Germline lookup yields CDR1 MNHEY and CDR2 SMNVEV (reference sequence).

The chain recombines TRBV20-1 with TRBJ1-4; 9 bases agree with TRBD1. Germline trimming cut 8 bases from V and 2 bases from J; bases unmatched to any gene: 12. Per germline, CDR1 DFQATT and CDR2 SNEGSKA (reference sequence). CDR3 length: 16 amino acids. The CDR3 reads CSSPSRTGATNEKLFF. CDR3 in DNA: TGCAGTTCCCCGTCTCGGACAGGGGCTACTAATGAAAAACTGTTTTTT.

CDR3 sequence reads: CASSPTGMNTEAFF. CDR3 bases: TGTGCCAGCAGCCCTACAGGGATGAACACTGAAGCTTTCTTT. The chain has TRBV7-9 and TRBJ1-1; tentatively, D is TRBD1 (6 bases). The CDR3 covers 14 residues. The V and J ends lost 5 bases and 0 bases respectively, with 10 bases between them. Germline CDR1 SEHNR, CDR2 FQNEAQ (reference sequence).

The chain carries TRBV3-1 and TRBJ1-1, with D possibly matching TRBD1 (5 bases). The V gene's germline CDR1 is LGHDT and CDR2 YNNKEL (reference sequence). V lost 4 bases and J 5 bases, leaving 14 bases between the germline ends. This CDR3 is 14 amino acids long. The CDR3 reads CASSLWGTGTEAFF. As DNA, the CDR3 is TGTGCCAGCAGCCTCTGGGGGACGGGGACTGAAGCTTTCTTT.

This chain links TRBV25-1 with TRBJ1-4; TRBD1 matches at 9 bases. In germline, CDR1 is MGHDK, CDR2 SYGVNS. Trimming took 8 bases from V and 6 from J; bases not matched to a gene: 10. CDR3 length equals 15 residues. CDR3 loop: CASSFGGQGDEKLFF. For the CDR3, the DNA is TGTGCCAGCTCCTTTGGGGGACAGGGAGATGAAAAACTGTTTTTT.

V is TRBV29-1 and J is TRBJ1-1; D call uncertain. Trimming stripped 1 base from V and 1 base from J, with 7 bases between. In germline, CDR1 is SQVTM, CDR2 ANQGSEA. The CDR3 loop spans 13 amino acids. The CDR3 nucleotides are TGCAGCGTTGAAGGAACGGGGAACACTGAAGCTTTCTTT. Its protein is CSVEGTGNTEAFF.

This rearrangement joins TRBV7-9 to TRBJ2-6; 7 nucleotides line up with TRBD2. There are 17 residues in the CDR3. Germline values: CDR1 SEHNR, CDR2 FQNEAQ (reference sequence). The trim removed 1 base at V and 2 bases at J, leaving 5 bases unmatched. The CDR3 reads CASSLGWGRAGANVLTF. CDR3 coding DNA: TGTGCCAGCAGCTTAGGTTGGGGGAGGGCTGGGGCCAACGTCCTGACTTTC.